This TCR gamma chain was sequenced during a study of Vδ1+ human thymocytes (dated by TCRdb to the late 2010s). For the study in its entirety: As a data resource, the study described the mRNA-level TRG and TRD CDR3 repertoires found in highly purified Vdelta1+ thymocytes taken from young children. Validation of the multiplex-based CDR3 amplicon strategy against 5'RACE-based CDR3 amplicon generation methods had been performed previously. General findings and caveats noted by the study authors: The thymic TRG and TRD repertoires appeared highly polyclonal, with Gaussian CDR3 length distributions, in contrast to the oligoclonal repertoires of peripheral blood. Numerous TRG clonotypes were shared among donors (up to roughly 7x10^3), while TRD repertoires were essentially private (a maximum of roughly 120 shared). The authors advised highly purified populations and single-cell validation, since unexpected Vdelta2 sequences could cause misinterpretation of bulk repertoire data. No clustering by age or sex was observed, so analyses did not stratify donors by these variables. Although sort purity was high, about 22% of thymic TRD sequences were Vdelta2 (with a few Vdelta3), in contrast to the peripheral blood Vdelta1+ controls.

A few counts support this clone. The antigen this receptor binds is unknown. Base qualities are not at hand, and no much larger clone is one base apart. Thymic samples were depleted of alphabeta T cells, then CD3+ TCRVdelta1+ TCRVdelta2- thymocytes were FACS-sorted. A purity of roughly 98% to 99.6% was achieved for sorted Vdelta1+ thymocytes. The thymic specimens were obtained from several paediatric patients who were undergoing corrective cardiac surgery and ranged in age from about 5 days to 15 months. The thymic tissue was dispersed, and mononuclear cells were isolated using a Histopaque-1077 density gradient. Staining used anti-TCRVdelta1 clone TS8.2, anti-TCRVdelta2 clone B6, anti-CD3 clone HIT3a and anti-TCRalphabeta clone IP26 antibodies. RNA extraction was performed with the RNeasy mini kit, and reverse transcription was done with Superscript III. To generate the CDR3 amplicons, a multiplex PCR was run using pooled V-gene forward primers together with a constant-region reverse primer that carried Illumina adaptor overhangs. After gel purification, the amplicons were indexed with Nextera index primers over approximately 8 extra PCR cycles and then purified using AMPure XP beads. Libraries were sequenced on an Illumina MiSeq with paired-end 250 bp reads, dual indexing and around 19% PhiX spike-in. Regarding the original processing steps: Read quality was checked with FastQC, and TRG read pairs were merged using ea-utils fastq-join. IMGT/HighV-QUEST was used to annotate sequences, retaining only productive sequences with an unambiguous V-gene assignment, and each clonotype was defined by an identical CDR3 sequence. For downstream analysis, the tools were VDJtools 1.1.1, tcR 2.2.3, Treemap and vegan Shannon diversity in R 3.4.4. TCRdb reprocessed the public reads with the caller CATT; rows with the same DNA were merged afterwards. The V and J calls were determined by TCRdb, not by the authors. Present in this sample are approximately 25,000 gamma-chain clones, around 18% of which were seen just once. 1.8% of the sample lies in the top ten.

For CDR1 and CDR2, the germline V gene lists EGSNGY and YDSYNSKV. Including cysteine and phenylalanine, the CDR3 has 14 amino acids. This entry keeps only the CDR3 DNA: 42 bases, framed from base 1. V is trimmed back by 1 base and J by 6 bases, and the junction contains 5 bases that no gene match accounts for. Sequenced sample: Vdelta1+ gamma-delta thymocytes from the thymus. The intended sense of this specimen's cell subset or site label: FACS-sorted CD3+ TCRalphabeta- TCRVdelta1+ TCRVdelta2- thymocytes. This receptor chain uses TRGV2 and TRGJP2. The TCR comes from a boy under three years old who had congenital heart surgery. The CDR3 here reads CATWDGGGDWIKTF. The DNA sequence reads TGTGCCACCTGGGACGGAGGGGGTGATTGGATCAAGACGTTT.